Listed here are 11 T cell receptor beta chains from one sample, sequenced in a study of cytomegalovirus exposure and HLA in healthy donors. The PCR made use of 60 Vbeta and 13 Jbeta primers. Only in-frame clones appear in the TCRdb table, and some are missing; sequencing was by immunoSEQ multiplex PCR. The data show roughly 120,000 clones, approximately 81% seen once. The sequenced sample was PBMCs. Receptor source: a woman in her forties in good health and CMV-seronegative.

The chain has TRBV7-9 and TRBJ1-2; 7 bases fit TRBD1. Germline V gene data show CDR1 as SEHNR and CDR2 as FQNEAQ (reference sequence). This CDR3 is built from 12 residues. J gave up 8 bases and V 0 bases, and 0 bases lay outside the gene matches. CDR3 bases: TGTGCCAGCAGCTTAGCAGGGGGCGGCTACACCTTC. Amino acids: CASSLAGGGYTF.

Concerning this clone: One end of the junction does not line up with germline, which may come from a read error. The chain employs TRBV7-9 and TRBJ1-4, with 8 positions matching TRBD1. This CDR3 has 15 residues. Germline V lookup: CDR1 SEHNR, CDR2 FQNEAQ (reference sequence). In DNA, the CDR3 is TGTTCCAGCAGCAGAGGACAGGGATACTTTGAAAAACTGTTTTTT. Translated, it gives CSSSRGQGYFEKLFF.

This chain links TRBV9 with TRBJ2-3; TRBD1 might be the D (6 bases). This CDR3 is built from 17 residues. The ends were cut back, 2 bases at V and 0 bases at J, with 16 bases in the middle. Germline V gene data show CDR1 as SGDLS and CDR2 as YYNGEE. The CDR3: CASSVLQGIRSTDTQYF. CDR3 nucleotides: TGTGCCAGCAGCGTTCTACAGGGTATACGAAGCACAGATACGCAGTATTTT. The whole variable domain, filled in from reference TRBV9 and TRBJ2-3, reads DSGVTQTPKHLITATGQRVTLRCSPRSGDLSVYWYQQSLDQGLQFLIQYYNGEERAKGNILERFSAQQFPDLHSELNLSSLELGDSALYFCASSVLQGIRSTDTQYFGPGTRLTVL.

This chain joins TRBV4-2 and TRBJ2-3, with TRBD2 matching 9 bases. The germline gives CDR1 LGHNA, CDR2 YNFKEQ. Losses at the gene ends were 4 bases for V and 4 bases for J; bases not matched to a gene: 9. The CDR3 covers 16 residues. DNA of the CDR3: TGTGCCAGCAGCCCCTGGAATAGCGGGAGTTCAGATACGCAGTATTTT. Translation gives CASSPWNSGSSDTQYF.

The chain recombines TRBV7-3 with TRBJ1-3; TRBD1 might be the D (6 bases). There are 13 residues in the CDR3. V shed 4 bases and J shed 4 bases, with 8 bases lying between them. The germline gives CDR1 SGHTA, CDR2 FQGTGA. The CDR3 region has the DNA TGTGCCAGCAGCTACACAGGGGGAAACACCATATATTTT. It translates to CASSYTGGNTIYF.

V and J are TRBV7-7 and TRBJ2-5, with 7 nucleotides matching TRBD1. The CDR3 has 14 amino acids. The germline V gene has CDR1 SSHAT and CDR2 FNYEAQ (reference sequence). Trimming at V came to 5 bases and at J to 5 bases, leaving 8 bases not matched to a gene. CDR3 sequence reads: CASSARGGRETQYF. The CDR3 nucleotides are TGTGCCAGCAGCGCTAGAGGGGGCCGGGAGACCCAGTACTTC. Full variable domain (outside the CDR3, taken from reference TRBV7-7 and TRBJ2-5): GAGVSQSPRYKVTKRGQDVTLRCDPISSHATLYWYQQALGQGPEFLTYFNYEAQPDKSGLPSDRFSAERPEGSISTLTIQRTEQRDSAMYRCASSARGGRETQYFGPGTRLLVL.

A remark on this clone: The same CDR3 is also encoded by other DNA sequences in this sample. The chain combines TRBV11-2 with TRBJ1-4; 7 positions match TRBD1. The V segment lost 1 base and the J segment 4 bases; nucleotides outside the gene matches: 3. The CDR3 extends over 15 amino acids. In germline, CDR1 is SGHAT, CDR2 FQNNGV. The CDR3 sequence is CASSLGDRDNEKLFF. The CDR3 nucleotides read TGTGCCAGCAGCTTAGGTGACAGGGATAATGAAAAACTGTTTTTT.

The chain's CDR3 is CASSLGGTGSTNTGELFF. CDR3 coding DNA: TGTGCCAGCAGCTTGGGTGGGACAGGGAGCACGAACACCGGGGAGCTGTTTTTT. This sequence joins TRBV5-4 and TRBJ2-2; 9 bases match TRBD1. The CDR3 is made up of 18 amino acids. V was clipped by 0 bases and J by 0 bases; unmatched bases: 6. The germline CDR1 and CDR2 sequences are SGHNT and YYREEE (reference sequence).

The V call is TRBV6-5, the J call TRBJ1-3, with D unresolved. There are 14 residues in the CDR3. Per germline, CDR1 MNHEY and CDR2 SVGAGI. V dropped 5 bases and J dropped 0 bases, with 8 bases sitting between them. Here the CDR3 reads CASSPSSSGNTIYF. CDR3 DNA: TGTGCCAGCAGTCCGTCTAGCTCTGGAAACACCATATATTTT.

This chain links TRBV30 with TRBJ1-2, with TRBD1 identical over 8 bases. Unmatched junction bases numbered 10, after V lost 3 bases and J lost 4 bases. Germline V gene sequence: CDR1 GTSNPN, CDR2 SVGIG (reference sequence). The CDR3 covers 15 residues. The CDR3 sequence: CAWSPGTGRSYGYTF. The CDR3 nucleotides are TGTGCCTGGAGCCCGGGGACAGGCCGGAGCTATGGCTACACCTTC.

The chain links TRBV11-2 to TRBJ2-5; no firm D call. V lost 1 base and J lost 1, with 10 bases in between. Germline CDR1 is SGHAT and CDR2 is FQNNGV. CDR3 length: 15 residues. The CDR3 nucleotides are TGTGCCAGCAGCTTAGTCCTGTCCGGCCAAGAGACCCAGTACTTC. Its protein product is CASSLVLSGQETQYF.